These T cell receptor beta chains were read from a single sample in a study of blood T cell repertoires in COVID-19. Profiling relied on immunoSEQ multiplex PCR, and the TCRdb table lists in-frame clones only, not all of them. There are some 15,000 clones in the sample; roughly 90% occur only once, and about 3% lies in the top ten. Sequencing was done on a sample of peripheral blood. The receptors stem from a human donor in a cohort sampled during active COVID-19. Both conserved end residues are part of each CDR3. Fields, in order: clone size, V gene, D gene, J gene, CDR3 DNA, CDR3 protein. D genes are given only for firm matches. The size field is filled for only some rows; it gives once, few, many or a size class.

abundance: -; v_gene: TRBV2; d_gene: -; j_gene: TRBJ2-2; CDR3nt: TGTGCCAGCGTTCCAGGGCCCGCATCCGGGGAGCTGTTTTTT; CDR3aa: CASVPGPASGELFF
abundance: -; v_gene: TRBV12-5; d_gene: -; j_gene: TRBJ2-5; CDR3nt: TGTGCTAGTGGTATATTTAGGGGGTCGAACATCTCGAGAACCCAGTACTTC; CDR3aa: CASGIFRGSNISRTQYF
abundance: once; v_gene: TRBV29-1; d_gene: -; j_gene: TRBJ1-1; CDR3nt: TGCAGCGTTGGCGCAGATTCAGGTACCGCTTTCTTT; CDR3aa: CSVGADSGTAFF
abundance: -; v_gene: TRBV10-1; d_gene: -; j_gene: TRBJ1-2; CDR3nt: TGCGCCAGCAGTGAGTCGAAGGGGTATGGCTACACCTTC; CDR3aa: CASSESKGYGYTF
abundance: -; v_gene: TRBV3-1/TRBV3-2; d_gene: -; j_gene: TRBJ1-4; CDR3nt: TGTGCCAGCAGCCCCGGGGGGGGCGGTAATGAAAAACTGTTTTTT; CDR3aa: CASSPGGGGNEKLFF
abundance: -; v_gene: TRBV10-2; d_gene: TRBD1; j_gene: TRBJ2-2; CDR3nt: TGCGCCAGCGGTGGGACAGCTGGTTTCGGGGAGCTGTTTTTT; CDR3aa: CASGGTAGFGELFF
abundance: -; v_gene: TRBV10-3; d_gene: -; j_gene: TRBJ2-3; CDR3nt: TGTGCCGGCCGGGCGGCAGGGAGCACAGATACGCAGTATTTT; CDR3aa: CAGRAAGSTDTQYF
abundance: -; v_gene: TRBV29-1; d_gene: TRBD1; j_gene: TRBJ1-5; CDR3nt: TGCAGCGTTACAGGGGGGGAGTATAGCAATCAGCCCCAGCATTTT; CDR3aa: CSVTGGEYSNQPQHF
abundance: -; v_gene: TRBV11-3; d_gene: -; j_gene: TRBJ1-1; CDR3nt: TGTGCCAGCAGCTTAGCCCCCGGGGCTGAAGCTTTCTTT; CDR3aa: CASSLAPGAEAFF
abundance: once; v_gene: TRBV7-2; d_gene: TRBD1; j_gene: TRBJ1-5; CDR3nt: TGTGCCAGCAGCTTAGGTCCGCACGGACAGGGAGATCAGCCCCAGCATTTT; CDR3aa: CASSLGPHGQGDQPQHF
abundance: -; v_gene: TRBV9; d_gene: -; j_gene: TRBJ2-5; CDR3nt: TGTGCCGGCAGCGCCCTTCCCCTAGAGACCCAGTACTTC; CDR3aa: CAGSALPLETQYF
abundance: -; v_gene: TRBV7-9; d_gene: TRBD1; j_gene: TRBJ1-1; CDR3nt: TGTGCCAGCAGCTTAACAGGGGGCGGTGAAGCTTTCTTT; CDR3aa: CASSLTGGGEAFF
abundance: -; v_gene: TRBV5-4; d_gene: TRBD1; j_gene: TRBJ1-2; CDR3nt: TGTGCCAGCAGCTGGGGCACAGGGGATGACTATGGCTACACCTTC; CDR3aa: CASSWGTGDDYGYTF
abundance: -; v_gene: TRBV2; d_gene: TRBD1; j_gene: TRBJ2-5; CDR3nt: TGTGCCAGCAGTACAGGGGATTTCAGCGAGACCCAGTACTTC; CDR3aa: CASSTGDFSETQYF
abundance: -; v_gene: TRBV19; d_gene: -; j_gene: TRBJ1-5; CDR3nt: TGTGCCAGTAGTACCGAGCGAACCCAGCCCCAGCATTTT; CDR3aa: CASSTERTQPQHF
abundance: -; v_gene: TRBV5-1; d_gene: -; j_gene: TRBJ1-1; CDR3nt: TGCGCCAGCAGCTTGGCGGGGGGGCGAACTGAAGCTTTCTTT; CDR3aa: CASSLAGGRTEAFF
abundance: -; v_gene: TRBV5-1; d_gene: -; j_gene: TRBJ1-3; CDR3nt: TGCGCCAGCAGCCCGGACGGGAGCTCTGGAAACACCATATATTTT; CDR3aa: CASSPDGSSGNTIYF
abundance: -; v_gene: TRBV3-1/TRBV3-2; d_gene: -; j_gene: TRBJ1-6; CDR3nt: TGTGCCAGCAGCGGCCGTGACAGGCTGAATTCACCCCTCCACTTT; CDR3aa: CASSGRDRLNSPLHF
abundance: -; v_gene: TRBV19; d_gene: TRBD1; j_gene: TRBJ2-7; CDR3nt: TGTGCCAGTAGTTTTACAGGGGGAATTATGGTAAACGAGCAGTACTTC; CDR3aa: CASSFTGGIMVNEQYF
abundance: -; v_gene: TRBV7-9; d_gene: -; j_gene: TRBJ1-1; CDR3nt: TGTGCCAGCAGCTTAGATTTATCACACAACACTGAAGCTTTCTTT; CDR3aa: CASSLDLSHNTEAFF
abundance: -; v_gene: TRBV7-2; d_gene: TRBD2; j_gene: TRBJ2-1; CDR3nt: TGTGCCAGCAGCTTTTTTCAGGCACTAGCGGGACGCTCCTACAATGAGCAGTTCTTC; CDR3aa: CASSFFQALAGRSYNEQFF
abundance: -; v_gene: TRBV6-6; d_gene: TRBD1; j_gene: TRBJ1-2; CDR3nt: TGTGCCAGCAGTTCTCAGGGGGACTATGGCTACACCTTC; CDR3aa: CASSSQGDYGYTF
abundance: -; v_gene: TRBV4-2; d_gene: -; j_gene: TRBJ1-5; CDR3nt: TGTGCCAGCAGCCAAGATGTCCCCGCCAGGCAATATAGCAATCAGCCCCAGCATTTT; CDR3aa: CASSQDVPARQYSNQPQHF
abundance: -; v_gene: TRBV5-5; d_gene: -; j_gene: TRBJ2-3; CDR3nt: TGTGCCAGCAGCTTTTACAGCGGGAGCACAGATACGCAGTATTTT; CDR3aa: CASSFYSGSTDTQYF
abundance: -; v_gene: TRBV2; d_gene: -; j_gene: TRBJ1-5; CDR3nt: TGTGCCAGCAGTGAAAACGGGAATAGCAATCAGCCCCAGCATTTT; CDR3aa: CASSENGNSNQPQHF
abundance: -; v_gene: TRBV18; d_gene: -; j_gene: TRBJ2-7; CDR3nt: TGTGCCAGCTCACCACCGAGCAGGCCGACCTACGAGCAGTACTTC; CDR3aa: CASSPPSRPTYEQYF